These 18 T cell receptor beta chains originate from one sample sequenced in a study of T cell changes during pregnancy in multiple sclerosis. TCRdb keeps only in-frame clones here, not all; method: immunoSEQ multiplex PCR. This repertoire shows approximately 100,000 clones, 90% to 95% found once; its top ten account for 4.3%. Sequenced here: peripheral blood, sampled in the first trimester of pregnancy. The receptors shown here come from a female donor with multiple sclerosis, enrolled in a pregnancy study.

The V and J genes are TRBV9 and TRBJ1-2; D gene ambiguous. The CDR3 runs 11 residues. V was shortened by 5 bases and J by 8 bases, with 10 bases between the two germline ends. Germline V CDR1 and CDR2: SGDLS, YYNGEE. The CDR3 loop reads CASSHGDGYTF. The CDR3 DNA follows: TGTGCCAGCAGTCACGGAGACGGCTACACCTTC.

The CDR3, as DNA: TGTGCCAGCAGCTTAGTTTTTAGCGGTACCTACGAGCAGTACTTC. Translated: CASSLVFSGTYEQYF. The V and J genes are TRBV11-2 and TRBJ2-7; D might be TRBD2 (6 bases). The CDR3 spans 15 residues. The germline V and J ends were trimmed by 1 base and 2 bases, with 12 bases remaining between them. Germline V gives CDR1 SGHAT, CDR2 FQNNGV. Drawing the rest from reference TRBV11-2 and TRBJ2-7, the complete variable domain is EAGVAQSPRYKIIEKRQSVAFWCNPISGHATLYWYQQILGQGPKLLIQFQNNGVVDDSQLPKDRFSAERLKGVDSTLKIQPAKLEDSAVYLCASSLVFSGTYEQYFGPGTRLTVT.

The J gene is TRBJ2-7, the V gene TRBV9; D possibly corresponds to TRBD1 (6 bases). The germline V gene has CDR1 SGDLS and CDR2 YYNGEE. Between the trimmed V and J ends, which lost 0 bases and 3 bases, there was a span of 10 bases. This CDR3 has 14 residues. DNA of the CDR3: TGTGCCAGCAGCGTAGGGGACACCCTCTACGAGCAGTACTTC. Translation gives CASSVGDTLYEQYF.

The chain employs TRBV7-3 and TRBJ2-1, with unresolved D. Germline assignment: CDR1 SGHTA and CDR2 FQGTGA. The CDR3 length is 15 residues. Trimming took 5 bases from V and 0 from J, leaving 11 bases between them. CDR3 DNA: TGTGCCAGCAGCGAGGTCGCTAGCTCCTACAATGAGCAGTTCTTC. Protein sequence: CASSEVASSYNEQFF.

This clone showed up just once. CDR3 coding DNA: TGTGCCAGCCTGAAGGGGGACTACAATGAGCAGTTCTTC. It translates to CASLKGDYNEQFF. The rearrangement uses TRBV2 and TRBJ2-1; TRBD1 might be the D (6 bases). The length of the CDR3 is 13 residues. Trimming stripped 8 bases from V and 3 bases from J, with 11 bases between. Germline V gene sequence: CDR1 SNHLY, CDR2 FYNNEI.

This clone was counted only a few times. In DNA, the CDR3 is TGTGCCAGCAGCGCGACACGGGACAGGGGTTGGGGCACTGAAGCTTTCTTT. Translating it yields CASSATRDRGWGTEAFF. The chain has TRBV11-2 and TRBJ1-1; 10 bases match TRBD1. The CDR3 spans 17 residues. Germline V gives CDR1 SGHAT, CDR2 FQNNGV. J lost 4 bases, V lost 5 bases, and 13 bases had no gene match. The full variable domain, with the rest looked up from reference TRBV11-2 and TRBJ1-1, is EAGVAQSPRYKIIEKRQSVAFWCNPISGHATLYWYQQILGQGPKLLIQFQNNGVVDDSQLPKDRFSAERLKGVDSTLKIQPAKLEDSAVYLCASSATRDRGWGTEAFFGQGTRLTVV.

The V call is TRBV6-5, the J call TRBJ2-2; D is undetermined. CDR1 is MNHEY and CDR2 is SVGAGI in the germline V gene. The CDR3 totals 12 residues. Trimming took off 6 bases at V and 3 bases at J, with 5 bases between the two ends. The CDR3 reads CASSGDTGELFF. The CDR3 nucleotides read TGTGCCAGCAGCGGAGACACCGGGGAGCTGTTTTTT.

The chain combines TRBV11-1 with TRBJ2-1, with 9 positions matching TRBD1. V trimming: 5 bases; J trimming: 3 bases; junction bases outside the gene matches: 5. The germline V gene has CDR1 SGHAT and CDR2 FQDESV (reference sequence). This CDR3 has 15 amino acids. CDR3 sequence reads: CASSPDRGGYNEQFF. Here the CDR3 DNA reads TGTGCCAGCAGCCCAGACAGGGGGGGCTACAATGAGCAGTTCTTC.

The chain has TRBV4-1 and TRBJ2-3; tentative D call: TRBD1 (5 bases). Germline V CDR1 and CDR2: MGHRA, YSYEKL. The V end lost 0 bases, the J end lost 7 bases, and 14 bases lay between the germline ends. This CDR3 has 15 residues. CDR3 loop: CASSQDLGASNTQYF. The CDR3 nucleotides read TGCGCCAGCAGCCAAGACCTAGGGGCCTCGAATACGCAGTATTTT.

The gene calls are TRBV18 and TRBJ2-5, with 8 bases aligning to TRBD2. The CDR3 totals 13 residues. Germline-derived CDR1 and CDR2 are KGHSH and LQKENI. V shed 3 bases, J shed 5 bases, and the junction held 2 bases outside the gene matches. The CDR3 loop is CASSPGLEETQYF. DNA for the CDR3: TGTGCCAGCTCACCGGGACTAGAGGAGACCCAGTACTTC.

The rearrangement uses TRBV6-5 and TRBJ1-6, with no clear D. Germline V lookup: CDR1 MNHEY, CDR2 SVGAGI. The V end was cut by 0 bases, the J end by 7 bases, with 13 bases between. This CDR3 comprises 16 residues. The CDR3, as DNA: TGTGCCAGCAGTTACTCATTCGGGAACCTAAATTCACCCCTCCACTTT. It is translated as CASSYSFGNLNSPLHF.

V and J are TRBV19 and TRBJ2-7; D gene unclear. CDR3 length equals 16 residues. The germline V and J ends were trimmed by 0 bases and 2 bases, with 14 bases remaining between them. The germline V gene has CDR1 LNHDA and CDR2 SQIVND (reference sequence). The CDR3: CASSIDLEAATYEQYF. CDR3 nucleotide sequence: TGTGCCAGTAGTATAGATTTAGAGGCAGCAACCTACGAGCAGTACTTC.

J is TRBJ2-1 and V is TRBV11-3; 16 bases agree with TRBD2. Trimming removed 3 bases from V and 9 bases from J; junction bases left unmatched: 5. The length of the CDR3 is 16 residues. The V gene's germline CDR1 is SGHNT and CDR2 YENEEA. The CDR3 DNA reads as TGTGCCAGCAGCTTCGGGACTAGCGGGGGGGCGGGTGAGCAGTTCTTC. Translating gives CASSFGTSGGAGEQFF.

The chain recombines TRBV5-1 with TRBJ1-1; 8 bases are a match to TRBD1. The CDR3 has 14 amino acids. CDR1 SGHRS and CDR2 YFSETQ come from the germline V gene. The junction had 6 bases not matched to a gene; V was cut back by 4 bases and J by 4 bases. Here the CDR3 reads CASSPTGGGTEAFF. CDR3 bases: TGCGCCAGCAGCCCCACAGGGGGAGGCACTGAAGCTTTCTTT.

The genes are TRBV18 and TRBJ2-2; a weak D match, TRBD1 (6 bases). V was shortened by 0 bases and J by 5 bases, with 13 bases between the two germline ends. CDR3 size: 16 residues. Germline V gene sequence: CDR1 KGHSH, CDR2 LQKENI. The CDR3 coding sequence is TGTGCCAGCTCACCACCGACAGGTCATAGGACCGGGGAGCTGTTTTTT. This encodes CASSPPTGHRTGELFF.

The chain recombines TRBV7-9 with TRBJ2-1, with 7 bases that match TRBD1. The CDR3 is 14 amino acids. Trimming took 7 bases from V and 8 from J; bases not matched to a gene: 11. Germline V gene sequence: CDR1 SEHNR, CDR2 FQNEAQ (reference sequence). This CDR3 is CASTPLTGIHEQFF. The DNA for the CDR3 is TGTGCCAGCACCCCGCTGACAGGGATCCATGAGCAGTTCTTC. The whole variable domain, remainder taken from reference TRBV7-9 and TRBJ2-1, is DTGVSQNPRHKITKRGQNVTFRCDPISEHNRLYWYRQTLGQGPEFLTYFQNEAQLEKSRLLSDRFSAERPKGSFSTLEIQRTEQGDSAMYLCASTPLTGIHEQFFGPGTRLTVL.

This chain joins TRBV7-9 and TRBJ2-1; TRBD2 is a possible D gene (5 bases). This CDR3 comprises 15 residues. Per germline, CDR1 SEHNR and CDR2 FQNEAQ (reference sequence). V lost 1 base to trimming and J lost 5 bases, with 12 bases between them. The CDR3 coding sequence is TGTGCCAGCAGCTTAGGTGGCGGGCTCCACAATGAGCAGTTCTTC. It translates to CASSLGGGLHNEQFF.

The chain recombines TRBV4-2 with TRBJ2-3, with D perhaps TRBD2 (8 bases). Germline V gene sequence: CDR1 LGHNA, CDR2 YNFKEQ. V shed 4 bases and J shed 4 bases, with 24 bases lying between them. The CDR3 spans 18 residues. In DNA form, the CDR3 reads TGTGCCAGCAGCCTTCGGGCGGGGGGCTTCCAGGGGGCAGATACGCAGTATTTT. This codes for CASSLRAGGFQGADTQYF.